The 9 T cell receptor beta chains given below trace back to one sample, sequenced in a study of T cells after yellow fever vaccination. TCRdb ran MiXCR on the 5' RACE reads and lists one entry per CDR3 protein. This sample has 250,000 to 300,000 distinct CDR3 sequences; around 8.6% occur once, and the top ten carry about 3%. This sample comprised CD4+ T cells sorted from PBMCs, obtained 5 days after the yellow fever booster vaccination. The receptors were gathered from a man between 18 and 29 years old who received the YFV17D yellow fever vaccine.

This clonotype was observed many times. The rearrangement uses TRBV6-2 or TRBV6-3 and TRBJ2-5, with D unresolved. The CDR3 totals 13 residues. Germline-derived CDR1 and CDR2 are MNHEY and SVGEGT. V gave up 3 bases and J gave up 5 bases, with 10 bases separating them. CDR3 in DNA: TGTGCCAGCAGTTATGGACCGGGTGAGACCCAGTACTTC. Protein sequence: CASSYGPGETQYF.

The chain joins TRBV5-1 to TRBJ2-7, with no clear D. The germline V gene encodes CDR1 SGHRS and CDR2 YFSETQ. The V gene lost 0 bases and the J gene lost 4 bases, with 20 bases spanning the gap. The CDR3 extends over 17 amino acids. CDR3 in amino acids: CASSLAGRVLGWYEQYV. In DNA, the CDR3 is TGCGCCAGCAGCTTGGCGGGCCGGGTCCTAGGATGGTACGAGCAGTACGTC.

This clonotype showed up just a few times. V and J are TRBV5-1 and TRBJ1-1, with D uncertain. Germline CDR1 and CDR2: SGHRS and YFSETQ. V was shortened by 4 bases and J by 1 base, with 14 bases between the two germline ends. This CDR3 is built from 15 residues. CDR3 in amino acids: CASSLMSQPNTEAFF. CDR3 nucleotide sequence: TGCGCCAGCAGCCTGATGTCACAGCCGAACACTGAAGCTTTCTTT.

The table lists this clonotype with a few counts. Its ends do not fully match the called genes, so a read error is possible. The CDR3 DNA follows: TGCGCCAGCAGCTCCTTACCGGGACAGGTCCGTCTCTTC. Protein product: CASSSLPGQVRLF. The V gene is TRBV5-1, the J gene TRBJ2-5; 8 bases align to TRBD1. CDR1 is SGHRS, CDR2 YFSETQ, per germline. The CDR3 is 13 residues long.

This clonotype was seen a few times. The chain combines TRBV19 with TRBJ1-5, with unresolved D. The germline V gene has CDR1 LNHDA and CDR2 SQIVND (reference sequence). CDR3 length equals 13 residues. V lost 7 bases, J lost 8 bases, and 15 bases lay in between. CDR3 loop: CASKDLTGEPQHF. For the CDR3, the DNA is TGTGCCAGTAAAGACCTTACCGGGGAGCCCCAGCATTTT.

CDR3 nucleotides: TGTGCCATCAGGGGGACTAGCGGTCCCTCGGACGAGCAGTACGTC. It specifies CAIRGTSGPSDEQYV. The genes are TRBV10-3 and TRBJ2-7; 11 bases agree with TRBD2. The CDR3 extends over 15 amino acids. CDR1 and CDR2 from the germline V gene are ENHRY and SYGVKD. The junction had 9 bases not matched to a gene; V was cut back by 6 bases and J by 5 bases.

This clonotype has at least ten counts. This rearrangement joins TRBV7-9 to TRBJ1-2; a weak D match, TRBD1 (6 bases). V was shortened by 5 bases and J by 7 bases, with 29 bases between the two germline ends. Germline CDR1 and CDR2: SEHNR and FQNEAQ (reference sequence). The CDR3 is 18 amino acids. In nucleotides, the CDR3 is TGTGCCAGCAGCAGCTTTTTAGGGGGGGGACCGTACTTGTCTGGCTACACCTTC. Translated: CASSSFLGGGPYLSGYTF.

This clonotype was picked up many times. J is TRBJ2-7 and V is TRBV4-1; 7 nucleotides match TRBD2. This CDR3 is built from 16 residues. After removal of 1 base from V and 4 bases from J, the junction contained 10 bases not matched to a gene. Per the germline V gene, CDR1 is MGHRA and CDR2 is YSYEKL. The CDR3 protein is CASSQALLATLYEQYF. CDR3 nucleotides: TGCGCCAGCAGCCAAGCTTTACTAGCGACATTATACGAGCAGTACTTC.

This clonotype was observed a few times. The chain has TRBV18 and TRBJ1-4; D is unclear. The V gene lost 3 bases and the J gene lost 4 bases, with 18 bases spanning the gap. The V gene's germline CDR1 is KGHSH and CDR2 LQKENI. The CDR3 runs to 17 residues. This CDR3 reads CASSPSSVRQDNEKLFF. In DNA, the CDR3 is TGTGCCAGCTCACCGTCATCGGTTAGGCAGGATAATGAAAAACTGTTTTTT. The variable domain in full, with the rest retrieved from reference TRBV18 and TRBJ1-4, is NAGVMQNPRHLVRRRGQEARLRCSPMKGHSHVYWYRQLPEEGLKFMVYLQKENIIDESGMPKERFSAEFPKEGPSILRIQQVVRGDSAAYFCASSPSSVRQDNEKLFFGSGTQLSVL.